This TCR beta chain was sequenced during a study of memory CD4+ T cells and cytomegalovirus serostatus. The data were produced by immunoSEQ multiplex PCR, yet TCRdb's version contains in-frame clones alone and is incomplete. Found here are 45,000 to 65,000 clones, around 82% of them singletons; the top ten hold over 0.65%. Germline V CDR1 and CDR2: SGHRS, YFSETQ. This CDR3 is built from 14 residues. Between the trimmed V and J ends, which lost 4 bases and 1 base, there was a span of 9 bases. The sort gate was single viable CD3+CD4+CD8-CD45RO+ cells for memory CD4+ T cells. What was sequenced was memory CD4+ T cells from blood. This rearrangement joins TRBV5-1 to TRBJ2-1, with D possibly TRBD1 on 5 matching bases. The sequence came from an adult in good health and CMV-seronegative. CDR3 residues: CASSPQGSYNEQFF. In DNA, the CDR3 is TGCGCCAGCAGCCCCCAGGGTTCCTACAATGAGCAGTTCTTC. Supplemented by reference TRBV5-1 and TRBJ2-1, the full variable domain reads KAGVTQTPRYLIKTRGQQVTLSCSPISGHRSVSWYQQTPGQGLQFLFEYFSETQRNKGNFPGRFSGRQFSNSRSEMNVSTLELGDSALYLCASSPQGSYNEQFFGPGTRLTVL.